What follows are 25 T cell receptor beta chains derived from one specimen sequenced in a study of monozygotic twins with inflammatory bowel disease. From the 5' RACE reads, TCRdb lists one entry per CDR3 protein and no DNA. Its table records roughly 150,000 distinct CDR3 sequences. The sequencing sample was made of blood. These receptors were collected from a human donor with ulcerative colitis or Crohn's disease, or a healthy co-twin of an affected twin (not recorded which).

J is TRBJ2-3 and V is TRBV27; TCRdb calls TRBD2, which cannot be checked without DNA. CDR1 MNHEY and CDR2 SMNVEV come from the germline V gene (reference sequence). CDR3 length: 15 residues. The CDR3: CASSWTSGSTDTQYF.

The J gene is TRBJ2-7, the V gene TRBV12-3 or TRBV12-4. The CDR3 runs to 13 residues. CDR3 protein: CASRPAVSYEQYF.

This chain links TRBV11-2 with TRBJ2-1; TCRdb's assignment of TRBD1 cannot be checked, as there is no DNA. CDR1 SGHAT and CDR2 FQNNGV come from the germline V gene. This CDR3 is 15 amino acids long. This chain's CDR3 is CASSRRGLVSNEQFF. Based on the CDR3 plus reference TRBV11-2 and TRBJ2-1, the full variable domain is EAGVAQSPRYKIIEKRQSVAFWCNPISGHATLYWYQQILGQGPKLLIQFQNNGVVDDSQLPKDRFSAERLKGVDSTLKIQPAKLEDSAVYLCASSRRGLVSNEQFFGPGTRLTVL.

This rearrangement joins TRBV14 to TRBJ1-1. This CDR3 has 14 amino acids. Germline CDR1 reads SGHDN; CDR2 reads FVKESK. CDR3 in amino acids: CASSLFHGGGEAFF.

The chain combines TRBV6-1 with TRBJ2-4. There are 14 residues in the CDR3. Germline CDR1 is MNHNS and CDR2 is SASEGT. This CDR3 reads CASSEILAKNIQYF.

The J gene is TRBJ1-2, the V gene TRBV7-2; TCRdb returns TRBD1, unconfirmable since there is no DNA. CDR1 SGHTA and CDR2 FQGNSA come from the germline V gene. The CDR3 contains 14 residues. CDR3 residues: CASSPRGTGTGYTF.

The chain recombines TRBV19 with TRBJ2-1; without DNA, the TCRdb call of TRBD2 cannot be checked. The CDR3 is made up of 15 amino acids. Germline loops: CDR1 LNHDA, CDR2 SQIVND (reference sequence). The CDR3 loop is CASIDGGTSADEQFF.

CDR3 in amino acids: CSARDNSAGVGETQYF. The J gene is TRBJ2-5, the V gene TRBV20-1; as DNA is missing, the TRBD1 call by TCRdb cannot be tested. The CDR3 sequence is 16 residues long. Per the germline V gene, CDR1 is DFQATT and CDR2 is SNEGSKA (reference sequence).

The chain joins TRBV4-2 to TRBJ2-2. This CDR3 comprises 13 residues. Germline CDR1 and CDR2: LGHNA and YNFKEQ. CDR3 sequence: CASSQDKGGELFF.

The rearrangement joins TRBV12-3 or TRBV12-4 to TRBJ2-7; TCRdb selects TRBD2, and the lack of DNA leaves this call unchecked. CDR3 size: 15 residues. CDR3 region: CASTLTSGRHNEQYF.

The V and J genes are TRBV5-1 and TRBJ2-3. This CDR3 contains 14 residues. CDR1 and CDR2 (germline): SGHRS, YFSETQ. CDR3 in amino acids: CASSLGFQTDTQYF.

This chain joins TRBV24-1 and TRBJ2-6; the D call from TCRdb, TRBD1, cannot be confirmed without DNA. Germline CDR1 is KGHDR and CDR2 is SFDVKD. The CDR3 covers 18 residues. This chain's CDR3 is CATSLGQGLDSGANVLTF.

V and J are TRBV6-2 or TRBV6-3 and TRBJ2-7; TCRdb names TRBD2, which stays unverified in the absence of DNA. The CDR3 contains 18 residues. Germline V gives CDR1 MNHEY, CDR2 SVGEGT. CDR3 protein: CASSYSLQLSAFSYEQYF.

The rearrangement links TRBV4-1 to TRBJ2-7. The CDR3 has 11 residues. Germline V gives CDR1 MGHRA, CDR2 YSYEKL. This CDR3 is CASRRDTEQYF.

The chain has TRBV19 and TRBJ2-1; there is no DNA to check the TCRdb D call of TRBD1. CDR1 and CDR2 from the germline V gene are LNHDA and SQIVND (reference sequence). The CDR3 is made up of 17 amino acids. CDR3 region: CASSMYRDRGLWDEQFF.

This chain connects TRBV7-8 to TRBJ1-4; TCRdb returns TRBD1, unconfirmable since there is no DNA. The CDR3 has 16 residues. Germline assignment: CDR1 SGHVS and CDR2 FQNEAQ. CDR3: CASSLGRGVPNEKLFF.

The chain links TRBV29-1 to TRBJ2-4; TCRdb selects TRBD2, and the lack of DNA leaves this call unchecked. This CDR3 has 17 residues. Looked up from germline, CDR1 is SQVTM and CDR2 is ANQGSEA. This chain's CDR3 is CSVEDPGLAGRGNIQYF.

This chain connects TRBV7-3 to TRBJ2-1; TCRdb returns TRBD2, unconfirmable since there is no DNA. Germline CDR1 and CDR2: SGHTA and FQGTGA. The CDR3 length is 15 residues. The CDR3 reads CASSLTRSGTGEQFF.

This chain uses TRBV29-1 with TRBJ2-1; TCRdb gives TRBD1 as the D gene, but with no DNA this cannot be confirmed. The CDR3 totals 16 residues. Germline CDR1 is SQVTM and CDR2 is ANQGSEA. The CDR3 sequence is CSVFGGGTEIYNEQFF.

The chain links TRBV6-2 or TRBV6-3 to TRBJ1-2; checking the TCRdb D call of TRBD1 is not possible without DNA. Germline V gives CDR1 MNHEY, CDR2 SVGEGT. There are 16 residues in the CDR3. The CDR3 spells CASSYSWPPRDYGYTF.

The chain couples TRBV5-1 to TRBJ2-3; TCRdb's assignment of TRBD2 cannot be checked, as there is no DNA. Germline lookup yields CDR1 SGHRS and CDR2 YFSETQ. The CDR3 is 16 amino acids. CDR3: CASSSRLAGATDTQYF.

The rearrangement uses TRBV5-4 and TRBJ2-1; TCRdb's D call of TRBD2 is untestable without DNA. The germline V gene encodes CDR1 SGHNT and CDR2 YYREEE (reference sequence). The CDR3 totals 15 residues. The CDR3 here is CASSLIASEYNEQFF.

The V call is TRBV5-1, the J call TRBJ1-1; TCRdb designates TRBD1, a call that cannot be tested without DNA. There are 14 residues in the CDR3. Germline CDR1 reads SGHRS; CDR2 reads YFSETQ. The CDR3: CASSRTGGTTEAFF.

This rearrangement joins TRBV18 to TRBJ2-7. CDR1 and CDR2 (germline): KGHSH, LQKENI. This CDR3 has 14 residues. The CDR3 reads CASSPPTRPYEQYF.

This rearrangement joins TRBV7-9 to TRBJ2-4. The CDR3 loop spans 11 amino acids. The germline V gene has CDR1 SEHNR and CDR2 FQNEAQ (reference sequence). The CDR3 here is CASSSVSIQYF.